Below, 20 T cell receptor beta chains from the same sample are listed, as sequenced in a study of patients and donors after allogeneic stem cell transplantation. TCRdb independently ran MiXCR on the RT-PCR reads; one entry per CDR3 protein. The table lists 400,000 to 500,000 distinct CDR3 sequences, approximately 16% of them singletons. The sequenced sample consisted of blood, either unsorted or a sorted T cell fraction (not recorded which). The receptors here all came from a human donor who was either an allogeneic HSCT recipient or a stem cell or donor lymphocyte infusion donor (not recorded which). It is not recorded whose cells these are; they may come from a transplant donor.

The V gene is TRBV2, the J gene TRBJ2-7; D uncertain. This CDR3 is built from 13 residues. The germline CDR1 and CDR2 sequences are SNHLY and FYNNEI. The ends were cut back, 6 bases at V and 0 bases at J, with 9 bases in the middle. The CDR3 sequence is CASRAPGSYEQYF. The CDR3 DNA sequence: TGTGCCAGCAGGGCCCCGGGCTCCTACGAGCAGTACTTC.

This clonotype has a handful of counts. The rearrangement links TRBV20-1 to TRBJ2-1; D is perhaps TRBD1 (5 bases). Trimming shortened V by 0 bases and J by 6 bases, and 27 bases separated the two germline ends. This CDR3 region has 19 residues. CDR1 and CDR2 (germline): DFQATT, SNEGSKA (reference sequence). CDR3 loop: CSARDIIARALSLSNEQFF. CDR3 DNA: TGCAGTGCTAGAGATATTATAGCCAGGGCCCTCTCCCTCTCCAATGAGCAGTTCTTC.

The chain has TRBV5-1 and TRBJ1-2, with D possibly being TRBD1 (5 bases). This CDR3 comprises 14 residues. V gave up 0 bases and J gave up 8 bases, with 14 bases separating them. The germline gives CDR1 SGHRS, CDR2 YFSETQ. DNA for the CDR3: TGCGCCAGCAGCTTGGATAAGGGGACTGGCGGCTACACCTTC. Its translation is CASSLDKGTGGYTF.

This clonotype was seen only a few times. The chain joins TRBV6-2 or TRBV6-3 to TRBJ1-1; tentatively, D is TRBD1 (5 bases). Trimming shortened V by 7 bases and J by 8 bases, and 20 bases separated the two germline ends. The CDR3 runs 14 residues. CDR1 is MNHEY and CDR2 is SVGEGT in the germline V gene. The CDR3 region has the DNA TGTGCCAGCATGGCAGGGATAGAGGCCCTCGAAGCTTTCTTT. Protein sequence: CASMAGIEALEAFF.

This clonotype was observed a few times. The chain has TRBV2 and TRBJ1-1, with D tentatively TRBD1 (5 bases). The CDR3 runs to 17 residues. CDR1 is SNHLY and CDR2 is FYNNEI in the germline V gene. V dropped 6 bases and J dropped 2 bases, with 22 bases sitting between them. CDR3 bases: TGTGCCAGCAGCCCCCTTCCTGGGGCCCCTGGAAACACTGAAGCTTTCTTT. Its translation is CASSPLPGAPGNTEAFF.

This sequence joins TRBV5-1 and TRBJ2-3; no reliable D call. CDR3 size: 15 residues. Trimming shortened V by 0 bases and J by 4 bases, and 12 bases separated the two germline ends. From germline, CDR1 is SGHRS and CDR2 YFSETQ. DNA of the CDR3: TGCGCCAGCAGCTTGGGAAGGTGGGCAGCAGATACGCAGTATTTT. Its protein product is CASSLGRWAADTQYF.

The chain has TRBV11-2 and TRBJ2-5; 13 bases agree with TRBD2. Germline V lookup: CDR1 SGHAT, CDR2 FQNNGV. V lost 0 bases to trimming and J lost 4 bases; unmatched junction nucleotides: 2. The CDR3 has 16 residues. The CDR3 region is CASSLEGLAGVETQYF. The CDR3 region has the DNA TGTGCCAGCAGCTTAGAAGGACTAGCGGGGGTAGAGACCCAGTACTTC.

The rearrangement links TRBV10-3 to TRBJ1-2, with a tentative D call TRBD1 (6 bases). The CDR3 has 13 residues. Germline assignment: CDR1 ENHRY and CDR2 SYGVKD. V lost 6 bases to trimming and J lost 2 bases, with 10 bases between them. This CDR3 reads CAISSDRNYGYTF. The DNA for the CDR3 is TGTGCCATCAGCTCGGACAGAAACTATGGCTACACCTTC.

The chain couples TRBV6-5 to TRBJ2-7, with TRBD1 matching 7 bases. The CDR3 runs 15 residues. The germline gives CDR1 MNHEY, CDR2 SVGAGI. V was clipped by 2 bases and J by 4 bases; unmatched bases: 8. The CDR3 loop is CASSYRGRRIYEQYF. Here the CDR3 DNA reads TGTGCCAGCAGTTACAGGGGGCGACGGATATACGAGCAGTACTTC.

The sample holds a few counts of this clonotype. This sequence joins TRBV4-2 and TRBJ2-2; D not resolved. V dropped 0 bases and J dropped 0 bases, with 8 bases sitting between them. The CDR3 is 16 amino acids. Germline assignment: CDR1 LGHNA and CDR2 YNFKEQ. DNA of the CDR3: TGTGCCAGCAGCCAAGAAGCTTCCTCGAACACCGGGGAGCTGTTTTTT. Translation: CASSQEASSNTGELFF.

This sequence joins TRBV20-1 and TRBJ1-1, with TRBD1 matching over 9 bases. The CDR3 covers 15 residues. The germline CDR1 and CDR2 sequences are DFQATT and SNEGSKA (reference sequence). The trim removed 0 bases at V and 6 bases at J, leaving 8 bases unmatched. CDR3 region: CSAREGGGQGPEAFF. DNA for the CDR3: TGCAGTGCTAGAGAGGGGGGGGGACAGGGCCCTGAAGCTTTCTTT.

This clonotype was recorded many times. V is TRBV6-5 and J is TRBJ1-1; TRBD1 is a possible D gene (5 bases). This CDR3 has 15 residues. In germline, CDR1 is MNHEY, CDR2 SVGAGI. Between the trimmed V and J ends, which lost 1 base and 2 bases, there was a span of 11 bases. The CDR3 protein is CASSYLSDTNTEAFF. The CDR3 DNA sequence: TGTGCCAGCAGTTACTTGTCGGACACCAACACTGAAGCTTTCTTT.

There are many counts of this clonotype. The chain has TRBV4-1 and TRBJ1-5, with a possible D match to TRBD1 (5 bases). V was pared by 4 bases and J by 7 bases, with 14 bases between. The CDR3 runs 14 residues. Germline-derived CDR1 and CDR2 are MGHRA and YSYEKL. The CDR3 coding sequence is TGCGCCAGCAGCCCCCGGGGGGAGGGCCAGCCCCAGCATTTT. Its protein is CASSPRGEGQPQHF.

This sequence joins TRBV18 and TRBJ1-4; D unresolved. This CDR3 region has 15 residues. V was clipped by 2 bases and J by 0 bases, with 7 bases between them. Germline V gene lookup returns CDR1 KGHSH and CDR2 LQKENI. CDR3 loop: CASSPSQPTNEKLFF. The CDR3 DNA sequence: TGTGCCAGCTCACCATCCCAGCCAACTAATGAAAAACTGTTTTTT.

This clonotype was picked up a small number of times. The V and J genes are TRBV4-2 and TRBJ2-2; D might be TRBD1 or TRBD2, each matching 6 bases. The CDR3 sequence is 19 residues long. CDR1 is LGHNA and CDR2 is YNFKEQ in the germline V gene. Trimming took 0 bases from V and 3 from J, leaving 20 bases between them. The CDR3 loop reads CASSQDSTGRFSYTGELFF. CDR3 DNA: TGTGCCAGCAGCCAAGATTCTACAGGGAGGTTTTCGTACACCGGGGAGCTGTTTTTT.

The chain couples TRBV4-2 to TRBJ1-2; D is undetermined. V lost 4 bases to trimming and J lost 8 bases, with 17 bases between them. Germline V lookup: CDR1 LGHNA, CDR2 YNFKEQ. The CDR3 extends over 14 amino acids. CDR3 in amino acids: CASSPEVRRSGYTF. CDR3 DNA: TGTGCCAGCAGCCCTGAGGTTCGGAGGTCGGGCTACACCTTC.

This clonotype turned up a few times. This CDR3 is CASSQGGLPRDNYGYTF. The CDR3 nucleotides are TGCGCCAGCAGCCAAGGGGGTTTACCCAGGGACAACTATGGCTACACCTTC. The chain carries TRBV4-1 and TRBJ1-2; TRBD1 might be the D (5 bases). Germline CDR1 MGHRA, CDR2 YSYEKL. Trimming removed 1 base at V and 2 bases at J, with 17 bases between. The CDR3 extends over 17 amino acids.

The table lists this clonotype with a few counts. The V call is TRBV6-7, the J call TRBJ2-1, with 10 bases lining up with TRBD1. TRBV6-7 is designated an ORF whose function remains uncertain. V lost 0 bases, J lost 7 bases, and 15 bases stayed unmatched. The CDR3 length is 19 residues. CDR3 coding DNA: TGTGCCAGCAGTTACTCAGGGACAGGGGCCCTTACCCTTTGGAATGAGCAGTTCTTC. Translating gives CASSYSGTGALTLWNEQFF.

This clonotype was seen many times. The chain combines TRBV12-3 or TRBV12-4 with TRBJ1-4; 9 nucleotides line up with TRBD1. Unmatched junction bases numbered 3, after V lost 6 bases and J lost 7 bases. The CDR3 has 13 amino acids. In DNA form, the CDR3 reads TGTGCCAGCAGCAAGGACAGGGGTGAAAAACTGTTTTTT. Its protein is CASSKDRGEKLFF.

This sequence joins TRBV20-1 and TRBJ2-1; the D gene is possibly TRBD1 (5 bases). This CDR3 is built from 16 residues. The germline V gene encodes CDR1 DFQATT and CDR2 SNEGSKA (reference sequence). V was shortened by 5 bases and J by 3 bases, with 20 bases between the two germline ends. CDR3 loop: CSAPTEYGPNYNEQFF. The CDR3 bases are TGCAGTGCTCCGACAGAGTACGGACCCAACTACAATGAGCAGTTCTTC.